A selection of T cell receptor beta chains follows, all from one sample in a study of T cell clonotyping in hematopoietic cell transplantation. The assay was immunoSEQ multiplex PCR, and TCRdb's table has in-frame clones only and misses some. The table includes approximately 1,300 clones, approximately 97% detected once. The sample was PBMCs, taken 180 days after allogeneic stem cell transplant. These receptors all stem from a male patient aged 50 to 59 who had an allogeneic stem cell transplant from a related donor, so the T cells may come from the graft donor. Some clones in this sample may be carry-over from other donors' samples. Both conserved end residues are part of each CDR3. A D gene is named only where the DNA matches it firmly. Clone size is shown for a subset of rows, as once, few, many or a class of expanded clone.

V: TRBV7-2
D: TRBD1
size: NA
length: 14
J: TRBJ2-7
DNA: TGTGCCAGCAGCTTAGTAGGGACAGGGTTCGAGCAGTACTTC
CDR3: CASSLVGTGFEQYF

V: TRBV15
D: TRBD1
size: NA
length: 13
J: TRBJ2-7
DNA: TGTGCCACCAGCTCGGACAGGTCCTACGAGCAGTACTTC
CDR3: CATSSDRSYEQYF

V: TRBV6-6
D: NA
size: once
length: 14
J: TRBJ2-3
DNA: TGTGCCAGCAGTTACGGTGCGAACACAGATACGCAGTATTTT
CDR3: CASSYGANTDTQYF

V: TRBV4-2
D: TRBD1
size: NA
length: 15
J: TRBJ1-6
DNA: TGTGCCAGCAGCCAAGTGACAGGGAGGAATTCACCCCTCCACTTT
CDR3: CASSQVTGRNSPLHF

V: TRBV5-1
D: NA
size: NA
length: 14
J: TRBJ1-5
DNA: TGCGCCAGCAGCTTGGACAGTCTCAATCAGCCCCAGCATTTT
CDR3: CASSLDSLNQPQHF

V: TRBV6-6
D: TRBD1
size: few
length: 14
J: TRBJ1-5
DNA: TGTGCCAGCAGAGGGGGCTGGGGCAATCAGCCCCAGCATTTT
CDR3: CASRGGWGNQPQHF

V: TRBV29-1
D: TRBD1
size: NA
length: 14
J: TRBJ1-1
DNA: TGCAGCGCCCGGACAGGGAATGCGGGGACTGAAGCTTTCTTT
CDR3: CSARTGNAGTEAFF

V: TRBV6-5
D: TRBD1
size: NA
length: 15
J: TRBJ2-7
DNA: TGTGCCAGCAGTTCCCTAACAGGGGTGCCCTACGAGCAGTACTTC
CDR3: CASSSLTGVPYEQYF

V: TRBV19
D: NA
size: NA
length: 15
J: TRBJ2-7
DNA: TGTGCCAGTAGTCCCCCTAGGGGGAATGACTACGAGCAGTACTTC
CDR3: CASSPPRGNDYEQYF

V: TRBV6-5
D: TRBD1
size: NA
length: 15
J: TRBJ2-7
DNA: TGTGCCAGCAGTTACGGTGGGACAGGGTTCTACGAGCAGTACTTC
CDR3: CASSYGGTGFYEQYF

V: TRBV19
D: NA
size: NA
length: 13
J: TRBJ2-5
DNA: TGTGCCAGTAGTTCAGGGCGGCAAGAGACCCAGTACTTC
CDR3: CASSSGRQETQYF

V: TRBV7-2
D: TRBD1
size: NA
length: 16
J: TRBJ1-2
DNA: TGTGCCAGCAGCCGGGACCCAGGGGGACCTAACTATGGCTACACCTTC
CDR3: CASSRDPGGPNYGYTF

V: TRBV2
D: NA
size: few
length: 14
J: TRBJ2-1
DNA: TGTGCCAGCAGTGATGTTGCGGGGTACAATGAGCAGTTCTTC
CDR3: CASSDVAGYNEQFF

V: TRBV6-5
D: NA
size: NA
length: 15
J: TRBJ1-2
DNA: TGTGCCAGCAGTTACTCAGGTGGGGCGGGCTATGGCTACACCTTC
CDR3: CASSYSGGAGYGYTF

V: TRBV7-2
D: NA
size: NA
length: 12
J: TRBJ2-3
DNA: TGTGCCAGCAGCTTAGACACAGATACGCAGTATTTT
CDR3: CASSLDTDTQYF

V: TRBV5-1
D: NA
size: NA
length: 12
J: TRBJ1-1
DNA: TGCGCCAGCAGCTTTGGGGGCACTGAAGCTTTCTTT
CDR3: CASSFGGTEAFF

V: TRBV27
D: NA
size: NA
length: 14
J: TRBJ2-3
DNA: TGTGCCAGCAGTTTTCGGCGGGGCACAGATACGCAGTATTTT
CDR3: CASSFRRGTDTQYF

V: TRBV6-6
D: NA
size: NA
length: 14
J: TRBJ1-2
DNA: TGTGCCAGCAGATCTTCGGACGGACGCTATGGCTACACCTTC
CDR3: CASRSSDGRYGYTF

V: TRBV27
D: NA
size: NA
length: 14
J: TRBJ2-7
DNA: TGTGCCAGCAGTTTGTCAGGGAATCCGTACGAGCAGTACTTC
CDR3: CASSLSGNPYEQYF

V: TRBV28
D: TRBD1
size: NA
length: 15
J: TRBJ1-2
DNA: TGTGCCAGCAGTCCCCCGGACAGGGCGGGCTATGGCTACACCTTC
CDR3: CASSPPDRAGYGYTF

V: TRBV6-6
D: NA
size: NA
length: 14
J: TRBJ2-1
DNA: TGTGCCAGCAGTTACGACGGGAGTATCAATGAGCAGTTCTTC
CDR3: CASSYDGSINEQFF

V: TRBV7-2
D: TRBD2
size: NA
length: 17
J: TRBJ2-2
DNA: TGTGCCAGCAGCCCCTCTGCGGGGGGTGCTATAACCGGGGAGCTGTTTTTT
CDR3: CASSPSAGGAITGELFF

V: TRBV7-6
D: NA
size: NA
length: 15
J: TRBJ1-5
DNA: TGTGCCAGCAGCTTAGATGGGATGAGCAATCAGCCCCAGCATTTT
CDR3: CASSLDGMSNQPQHF

V: TRBV13
D: NA
size: NA
length: 16
J: TRBJ2-5
DNA: TGTGCCAGCAGCCTATTCGGGCAGGGTGAGCCTGAGACCCAGTACTTC
CDR3: CASSLFGQGEPETQYF

V: TRBV19
D: TRBD1
size: NA
length: 16
J: TRBJ1-2
DNA: TGTGCCAGTAGTTTAATTGGGGACAGAGAGAATAGTGGCTACACCTTC
CDR3: CASSLIGDRENSGYTF

V: TRBV6-6
D: NA
size: NA
length: 16
J: TRBJ2-7
DNA: TGTGCCAGCAGTTACTTCGGGCAGGGAGACCCCTACGAGCAGTACTTC
CDR3: CASSYFGQGDPYEQYF

V: TRBV11-3
D: TRBD2
size: once
length: 17
J: TRBJ2-1
DNA: TGTGCCAGCAGCCCCCGAGGAGCGGGAGGAGGTTACAATGAGCAGTTCTTC
CDR3: CASSPRGAGGGYNEQFF

V: TRBV2
D: NA
size: NA
length: 16
J: TRBJ1-6
DNA: TGTGCCAGCAGTGAAGTCCAGGGCTCCTATAATTCACCCCTCCACTTT
CDR3: CASSEVQGSYNSPLHF

V: TRBV28
D: NA
size: NA
length: 13
J: TRBJ1-1
DNA: TGTGCCAGCAGGGCAGGGTCAGGAATTGAAGCTTTCTTT
CDR3: CASRAGSGIEAFF

V: TRBV19
D: TRBD2
size: NA
length: 15
J: TRBJ2-7
DNA: TGTGCCAGTACTCCGGGACTAGCGGGGATCTACGAGCAGTACTTC
CDR3: CASTPGLAGIYEQYF

V: TRBV4-1
D: NA
size: NA
length: 14
J: TRBJ2-2
DNA: TGCGCCAGCAGCCACCGTACGACCACCGGGGAGCTGTTTTTT
CDR3: CASSHRTTTGELFF

V: TRBV19
D: NA
size: NA
length: 16
J: TRBJ2-6
DNA: TGTGCCAGTAGTCCCAGGGGCTTGGCGGGGGCCAACGTCCTGACTTTC
CDR3: CASSPRGLAGANVLTF

V: TRBV6-5
D: NA
size: NA
length: 14
J: TRBJ2-7
DNA: TGTGCCAGCGAGGGGAAAGCAGGGGCCTACGAGCAGTACTTC
CDR3: CASEGKAGAYEQYF

V: TRBV29-1
D: TRBD1
size: NA
length: 15
J: TRBJ2-3
DNA: TGCAGCGTTGTGGGGACAGGGGGGAATCCAGATACGCAGTATTTT
CDR3: CSVVGTGGNPDTQYF

V: TRBV6-1
D: TRBD2
size: NA
length: 16
J: TRBJ2-1
DNA: TGTGCCAGCAGTGAAGCGGGCGGGGGTTCTTACAATGAGCAGTTCTTC
CDR3: CASSEAGGGSYNEQFF

V: TRBV10-3
D: TRBD1
size: once
length: 14
J: TRBJ1-2
DNA: TGTGCCATCAGCCAACAGGGGGCTGACTATGGCTACACCTTC
CDR3: CAISQQGADYGYTF

V: TRBV7-2
D: NA
size: NA
length: 13
J: TRBJ2-1
DNA: TGTGCCAGCAGCTTAGGATATTACAATGAGCAGTTCTTC
CDR3: CASSLGYYNEQFF

V: TRBV5-6
D: TRBD1
size: once
length: 15
J: TRBJ2-7
DNA: TGTGCCAGCAGCTTGGCCGGGACAGGGATCTACGAGCAGTACTTC
CDR3: CASSLAGTGIYEQYF

V: TRBV25-1
D: TRBD1
size: few
length: 15
J: TRBJ2-3
DNA: TGTGCCACCTCAGGGGGCGTAGGTTTCACAGATACGCAGTATTTT
CDR3: CATSGGVGFTDTQYF

V: TRBV30
D: NA
size: NA
length: 15
J: TRBJ1-1
DNA: TGTGCCTGGAAAGCTCGGGACATGACTTGGACTGAAGCTTTCTTT
CDR3: CAWKARDMTWTEAFF

V: TRBV25-1
D: NA
size: NA
length: 13
J: TRBJ1-2
DNA: TGTGCCAGCAGTGCCTCCGGACACCATGGCTACACCTTC
CDR3: CASSASGHHGYTF

V: TRBV7-2
D: NA
size: NA
length: 15
J: TRBJ1-3
DNA: TGTGCCAGCAGCTTAGGGCAAAGGGGTGGAAACACCATATATTTT
CDR3: CASSLGQRGGNTIYF

V: TRBV6-6
D: NA
size: NA
length: 13
J: TRBJ2-1
DNA: TGTGCCAGCAGCCCAACAGAAAACAATGAGCAGTTCTTC
CDR3: CASSPTENNEQFF

V: TRBV5-4
D: NA
size: NA
length: 11
J: TRBJ2-7
DNA: TGTGCCAGCAGCTTCTTGAACGAGCAGTACTTC
CDR3: CASSFLNEQYF

V: TRBV5-1
D: TRBD2
size: NA
length: 17
J: TRBJ2-3
DNA: TGCGCCAGCAGCCTCGCTAGCGGGGGCCGAAGCACAGATACGCAGTATTTT
CDR3: CASSLASGGRSTDTQYF